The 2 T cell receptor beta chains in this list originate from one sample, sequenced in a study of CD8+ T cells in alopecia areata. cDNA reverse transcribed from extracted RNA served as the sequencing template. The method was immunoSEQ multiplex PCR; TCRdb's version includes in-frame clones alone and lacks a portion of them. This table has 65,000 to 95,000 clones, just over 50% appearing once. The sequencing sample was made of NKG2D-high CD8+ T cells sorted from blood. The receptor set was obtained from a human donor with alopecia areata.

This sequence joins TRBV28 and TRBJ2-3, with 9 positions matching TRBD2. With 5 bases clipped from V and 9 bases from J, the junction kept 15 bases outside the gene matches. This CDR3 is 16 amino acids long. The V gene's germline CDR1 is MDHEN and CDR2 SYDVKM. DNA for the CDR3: TGTGCCAGCAGTCTTCCCTCGGCGGGAGGGCCGAGGACGCAGTATTTT. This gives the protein CASSLPSAGGPRTQYF.

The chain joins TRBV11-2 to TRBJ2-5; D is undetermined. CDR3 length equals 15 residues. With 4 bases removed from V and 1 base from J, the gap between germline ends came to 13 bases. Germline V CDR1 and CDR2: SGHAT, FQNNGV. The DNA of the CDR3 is TGTGCCAGCAGCTATGGGTGGGGATCCCAAGAGACCCAGTACTTC. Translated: CASSYGWGSQETQYF.